Following are 14 T cell receptor beta chains from one sample sequenced in a study of vaccination effects on CD4 cells after COVID-19. Profiled with immunoSEQ multiplex PCR; TCRdb holds only in-frame clones, not every one. The sample contains roughly 73,000 clones, about 69% of which appear only once. CD4+ T cells specific for antigen were expanded with viral peptide pools by the ViraFEST assay before sequencing. Subsequent to less than eleven days of culture, CD4+ T cells were isolated. From March to December 2020, the person had a SARS-CoV-2 infection that was confirmed by PCR. Their specific antigens are unknown. The specimen was CD4+ T cells from PBMCs cultured with HIV peptides, collected before COVID-19 vaccination. Regarding subset: HIV-1 Nef peptide pool negative control/reference culture. The receptors originated from a human donor who had a prior SARS-CoV-2 infection.

The CDR3 is CASSLVAVSSYNEQFF. CDR3 sequence (DNA): TGCGCCAGCAGCTTGGTGGCTGTTAGCTCCTACAATGAGCAGTTCTTC. The chain carries TRBV5-1 and TRBJ2-1, with no clear D. V gave up 0 bases and J gave up 0 bases, with 10 bases separating them. Germline V CDR1 and CDR2: SGHRS, YFSETQ. This CDR3 has 16 residues.

The chain has TRBV5-4 and TRBJ2-5; no clear D. The V and J ends lost 2 bases and 0 bases respectively, with 8 bases between them. Germline lookup yields CDR1 SGHNT and CDR2 YYREEE (reference sequence). This CDR3 contains 14 residues. As DNA, the CDR3 is TGTGCCAGCAGCTTTCGAGATTACCAAGAGACCCAGTACTTC. Residues: CASSFRDYQETQYF.

This rearrangement joins TRBV4-2 to TRBJ2-2; D is undetermined. The CDR3 extends over 15 amino acids. Looked up from germline, CDR1 is LGHNA and CDR2 is YNFKEQ. V lost 4 bases, J lost 1 base, and 10 bases lay in between. CDR3: CASSRLGQNTGELFF. In DNA form, the CDR3 reads TGTGCCAGCAGCCGTCTCGGCCAGAACACCGGGGAGCTGTTTTTT.

This sequence joins TRBV7-9 and TRBJ1-2; tentative D call: TRBD1 (6 bases). The CDR3 is 15 amino acids. V lost 2 bases and J 4 bases, leaving 14 bases between the germline ends. Germline CDR1 and CDR2: SEHNR and FQNEAQ (reference sequence). The CDR3, as DNA: TGTGCCAGCAGCTTAAGCGGGGGGCGCGGCTATGGCTACACCTTC. Protein sequence: CASSLSGGRGYGYTF.

The genes are TRBV28 and TRBJ1-1, with D maybe TRBD1 (6 bases). The V end lost 5 bases, the J end lost 5 bases, and 18 bases lay between the germline ends. In germline, CDR1 is MDHEN, CDR2 SYDVKM. CDR3 length equals 15 residues. The CDR3 loop reads CASSPGTRRGTEAFF. CDR3 in DNA: TGTGCCAGCAGTCCCGGGACAAGGCGGGGGACTGAAGCTTTCTTT.

This chain uses TRBV2 with TRBJ2-2; no clear D gene. CDR1 is SNHLY and CDR2 is FYNNEI in the germline V gene. The CDR3 spans 13 residues. V shed 9 bases and J shed 3 bases, with 11 bases lying between them. The CDR3, as DNA: TGTGCCAGATTCAAGCCCCACACCGGGGAGCTGTTTTTT. It encodes CARFKPHTGELFF.

This clone was seen more than once but under ten times. The chain joins TRBV5-6 to TRBJ2-3; D may be TRBD1 (6 bases). Germline values: CDR1 SGHDT, CDR2 YYEEEE. V was clipped by 4 bases and J by 1 base, with 13 bases between them. This CDR3 spans 15 amino acids. Here the CDR3 DNA reads TGTGCCAGCAGCCTTACAGGGCCAGGCACAGATACGCAGTATTTT. As protein: CASSLTGPGTDTQYF.

The gene calls are TRBV5-1 and TRBJ1-2; D ambiguous. V was cut by 4 bases and J by 4 bases, with 14 bases left in between. The CDR3 length is 14 residues. Germline V lookup: CDR1 SGHRS, CDR2 YFSETQ. CDR3 coding DNA: TGCGCCAGCAGCGGTGGGAACCGAGGCTATGGCTACACCTTC. Amino acid sequence: CASSGGNRGYGYTF.

The chain recombines TRBV10-3 with TRBJ1-1, with D tentatively TRBD1 (5 bases). This CDR3 region has 14 residues. Germline CDR1 ENHRY, CDR2 SYGVKD. Deletions cut 10 bases from V and 0 bases from J, with 15 bases between. The CDR3 nucleotides are TGTGCCACTCGAAGGGGAGGGATGAACACTGAAGCTTTCTTT. Translated, it gives CATRRGGMNTEAFF.

This chain connects TRBV19 to TRBJ1-6; TRBD1 agrees at 9 bases. CDR3 length: 14 residues. V lost 9 bases, J lost 10 bases, and 10 bases stayed unmatched. Germline lookup yields CDR1 LNHDA and CDR2 SQIVND (reference sequence). CDR3 residues: CASIATGGGSPLHF. CDR3 DNA sequence: TGTGCCAGCATAGCGACAGGGGGAGGATCACCCCTCCACTTT.

CDR3 in DNA: TGTGCCAGTAGGTCAGGCCTCTATAGCAATCAGCCCCAGCATTTT. It translates to CASRSGLYSNQPQHF. V is TRBV19 and J is TRBJ1-5; D call uncertain. The germline V and J ends were trimmed by 6 bases and 0 bases, with 12 bases remaining between them. There are 15 residues in the CDR3. The V gene's germline CDR1 is LNHDA and CDR2 SQIVND (reference sequence).

This clone was detected only a few times. This rearrangement joins TRBV11-1 to TRBJ2-1, with 7 nucleotides matching TRBD2. CDR1 is SGHAT, CDR2 FQDESV, per germline (reference sequence). The CDR3 covers 15 residues. With 5 bases clipped from V and 6 bases from J, the junction kept 10 bases outside the gene matches. In DNA form, the CDR3 reads TGTGCCAGCAGCCGTGGGGACTACGATACCAATGAGCAGTTCTTC. Its protein is CASSRGDYDTNEQFF.

The chain employs TRBV7-9 and TRBJ2-1; no firm D call. The CDR3 extends over 14 amino acids. V dropped 3 bases and J dropped 0 bases, with 6 bases sitting between them. The germline V gene encodes CDR1 SEHNR and CDR2 FQNEAQ (reference sequence). This CDR3 is CASSFFASYNEQFF. The DNA for the CDR3 is TGTGCCAGCAGCTTTTTCGCCTCCTACAATGAGCAGTTCTTC.

This clone was observed a few times. The genes are TRBV11-2 and TRBJ2-7; 12 bases map to TRBD1. The CDR3 is 19 residues long. Germline V CDR1 and CDR2: SGHAT, FQNNGV. J was trimmed by 3 bases and V by 4 bases; bases with no gene match: 16. CDR3 protein: CASSSINRDRGPGRYEQYF. The CDR3 DNA sequence: TGTGCCAGCAGCTCCATAAACCGGGACAGGGGGCCGGGTCGCTACGAGCAGTACTTC.